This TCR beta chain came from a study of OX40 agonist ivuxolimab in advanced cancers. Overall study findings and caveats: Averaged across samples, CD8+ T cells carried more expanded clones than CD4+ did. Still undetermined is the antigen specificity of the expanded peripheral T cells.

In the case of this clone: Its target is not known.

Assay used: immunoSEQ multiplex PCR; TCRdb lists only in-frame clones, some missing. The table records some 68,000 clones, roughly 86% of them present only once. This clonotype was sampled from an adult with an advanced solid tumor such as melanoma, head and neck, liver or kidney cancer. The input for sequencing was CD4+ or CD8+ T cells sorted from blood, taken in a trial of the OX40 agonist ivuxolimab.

CDR3 amino acids: CASSRGPVGETQYF. CDR3 bases: TGTGCCAGCAGCCGGGGACCGGTCGGAGAGACCCAGTACTTC. V is TRBV5-4 and J is TRBJ2-5; D possibly matches TRBD1 or TRBD2 (5 bases each). CDR1 is SGHNT and CDR2 is YYREEE in the germline V gene (reference sequence). Trimming removed 4 bases from V and 4 bases from J, with 14 bases in between. The CDR3 runs 14 residues.